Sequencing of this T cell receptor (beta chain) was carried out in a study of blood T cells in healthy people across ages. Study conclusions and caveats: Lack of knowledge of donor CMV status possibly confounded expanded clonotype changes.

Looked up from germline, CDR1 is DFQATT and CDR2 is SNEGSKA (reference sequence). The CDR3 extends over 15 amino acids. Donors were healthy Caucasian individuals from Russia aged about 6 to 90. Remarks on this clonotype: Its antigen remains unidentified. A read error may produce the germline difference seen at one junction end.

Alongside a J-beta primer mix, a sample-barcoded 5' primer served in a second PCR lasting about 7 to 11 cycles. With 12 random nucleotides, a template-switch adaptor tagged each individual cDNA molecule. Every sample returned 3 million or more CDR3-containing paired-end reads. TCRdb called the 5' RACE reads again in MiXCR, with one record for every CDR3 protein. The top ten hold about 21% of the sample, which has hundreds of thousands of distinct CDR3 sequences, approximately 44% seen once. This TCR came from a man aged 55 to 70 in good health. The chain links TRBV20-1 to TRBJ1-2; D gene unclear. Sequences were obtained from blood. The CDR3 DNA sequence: TGCAGCGCTAGAGAATTGACCCGAATAGGGTATGGCTACACCTTC. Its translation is CSARELTRIGYGYTF.